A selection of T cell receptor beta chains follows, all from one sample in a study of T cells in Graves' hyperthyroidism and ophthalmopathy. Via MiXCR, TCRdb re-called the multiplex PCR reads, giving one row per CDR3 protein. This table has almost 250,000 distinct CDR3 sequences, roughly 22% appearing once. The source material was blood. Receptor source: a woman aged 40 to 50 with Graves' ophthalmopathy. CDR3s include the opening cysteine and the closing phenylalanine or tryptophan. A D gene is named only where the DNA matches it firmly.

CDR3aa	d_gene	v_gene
CASRADTGNTIYF	.	TRBV2
CASSRNNYEQYF	.	TRBV12-3/TRBV12-4
CATSRDREENEKLFF	.	TRBV15
CASSFGDGANYGYTF	.	TRBV12-3/TRBV12-4
CASSLVEGAVSNQPQHF	TRBD1	TRBV7-8
CASTVEAGGYGANVLTF	TRBD2	TRBV6-1
CASSLSSMGNSGTGELFF	.	TRBV11-2
CASGLDCSSYEQYF	.	TRBV12-5
CASSISGGYEQYF	.	TRBV27
CASSYDRTMGGYTF	.	TRBV6-5
CAISDGLGSETQYF	.	TRBV10-3
CASSYSNRGGETQYF	.	TRBV6-5
CASSRTDSTRPQHF	.	TRBV6-5
CSASASSPDEQYF	.	TRBV20-1
CATSDRLAGGQETQYF	TRBD2	TRBV24-1
CASSLGPAAYEQYF	.	TRBV28
CASSTPQGGQYF	.	TRBV28
CAWSGELVGYSPLHF	.	TRBV30
CASSQQNSGRYEQYF	TRBD2	TRBV6-2/TRBV6-3
CASMIRGRGYEQYF	TRBD1	TRBV28
CASSVAAGGGSPLHF	TRBD1	TRBV9
CASSYLFRDEQYF	.	TRBV6-5
CATSRATLGTGELFF	.	TRBV15
CASSLWWRDTQYF	.	TRBV27
CAIMPGSGAAETQYF	.	TRBV10-3
CASSSRGDYEQYF	.	TRBV5-1
CASSIGGQVINEQFF	TRBD1	TRBV19
CASRFGQRSYGYTF	.	TRBV28
CATHNAGGDEQYF	TRBD1	TRBV6-1
CAWRRTGMNTEAFF	TRBD1	TRBV30
CSARDGNTGELFF	.	TRBV20-1
CASAAGLEAFF	.	TRBV12-5
CASSPYGGTGSYEQYF	.	TRBV6-2/TRBV6-3
CASRTGGETQYF	TRBD1	TRBV6-1
CASSHGTGFTEAFF	TRBD1	TRBV19
CASSMGQLNTEAFF	TRBD1	TRBV6-5
CSASGGGRGVGTEAFF	.	TRBV20-1
CASSLREGPYEQYF	TRBD2	TRBV4-2
CSVDGLAGTTYEQYF	TRBD2	TRBV29-1
CASSQPGQNTEAFF	.	TRBV4-1
CASSDNRGSAKNIQYF	TRBD1	TRBV2
CASTAGAGSWQNGYTF	.	TRBV12-3/TRBV12-4
CSARDTSGSYGYTF	.	TRBV20-1
CASSTILWRTQVETQYF	.	TRBV6-1
CASSPPDSGGAKNIQYF	TRBD1	TRBV18
CASSLRRLAGGPDTQYF	TRBD2	TRBV27
CASSLAGGLGTQYF	TRBD2	TRBV30
CASSLSGTSYEAFF	.	TRBV28
CASSHQGASGELFF	.	TRBV11-2
CASAANYGYTF	.	TRBV28
CASSAGAGGNGELFF	TRBD2	TRBV6-1
CASREGLAMETQYF	TRBD2	TRBV6-1
CAWAHRGTYEQYF	TRBD1	TRBV30
CASSLGTLPGETQYF	.	TRBV5-1
CASHREADYEQYF	.	TRBV10-3
CASSLDPGHRVEQYF	.	TRBV6-5
CASSYLGLAGRQTQYF	TRBD2	TRBV6-5
CSVLQGGGYTF	.	TRBV29-1